This T cell receptor beta chain emerged from a study of shared clonotypes between healthy human individuals. The assay was immunoSEQ multiplex PCR, and TCRdb's table has in-frame clones only and misses some. The sample consists of approximately 2.4 million clones, around 95% of them appearing once. The CDR3 is made up of 12 amino acids. CDR1 is MNHNS, CDR2 SASEGT, per germline. This sequence was found in a man between 18 and 29 years old in good health. Sequencing was performed on naive CD4+ T cells sorted from blood. Subset of the sample: CD45RA+ positively selected. The chain has TRBV6-1 and TRBJ2-5, with D tentatively TRBD1 (5 bases). The CDR3 here is CACWGPQETQYF. For the CDR3, the DNA is TGTGCATGCTGGGGCCCCCAAGAGACCCAGTACTTC.